A selection of T cell receptor beta chains follows, all from one sample in a study of identifying expanded T cells in peripheral blood. Clones were sequenced by immunoSEQ multiplex PCR, and TCRdb holds only the in-frame ones, with some missing. The sample carries tens of thousands of clones, about 80% recorded once. The sequencing input was blood. The receptors come from a person between 18 and 75 years old in good health. CDR3s include the opening cysteine and the closing phenylalanine or tryptophan. Fields, in order: D gene, V gene, clone size, J gene, CDR3 protein, CDR3 DNA. The D gene is left open where the match is weak. For some rows the clone size is stated as once, few or many, or as a class when expanded; others skip it.

>TRBD1|TRBV9|NA|TRBJ1-2
CASSGGQGANYGYTF
TGTGCCAGCAGCGGAGGACAGGGAGCTAACTATGGCTACACCTTC
>NA|TRBV2|NA|TRBJ2-7
CASSEVYEQYF
TGTGCCAGCAGTGAGGTCTACGAGCAGTACTTC
>TRBD1|TRBV19|NA|TRBJ1-2
CASSIGWTGSPPPPVF
TGTGCCAGTAGTATCGGTTGGACAGGGTCTCCACCACCTCCAGTTTTC
>TRBD1|TRBV11-2|NA|TRBJ2-5
CASSRDRRETQYF
TGTGCCAGCAGCCGGGACAGAAGGGAGACCCAGTACTTC
>TRBD1|TRBV7-2|NA|TRBJ2-7
CASSLEVRQGASYEQYF
TGTGCCAGCAGCTTAGAAGTAAGGCAGGGGGCCTCCTACGAGCAGTACTTC
>TRBD1|TRBV14|NA|TRBJ1-6
CASSLTGTVNSPLHF
TGTGCCAGCAGCCTGACGGGGACAGTTAATTCACCCCTCCACTTT
>NA|TRBV7-9|NA|TRBJ2-6
CASSPRSWVQGPGANVLTF
TGTGCCAGCAGCCCCCGGTCGTGGGTCCAGGGGCCTGGGGCCAACGTCCTGACTTTC
>NA|TRBV7-9|NA|TRBJ1-2
CASSTSTGSYGYTF
TGTGCCAGCAGCACCTCGACAGGTTCCTATGGCTACACCTTC
>TRBD1|TRBV11-1|NA|TRBJ2-5
CASSQDRGQGETQYF
TGTGCCAGCAGCCAGGACAGGGGGCAGGGAGAGACCCAGTACTTC
>NA|TRBV7-9|NA|TRBJ1-5
CASSYGGGDTQHF
TGTGCCAGCAGTTATGGGGGAGGGGACACCCAGCATTTT
>NA|TRBV19|NA|TRBJ2-6
CASSIDGANVLTF
TGTGCCAGTAGTATAGATGGGGCCAACGTCCTGACTTTC
>NA|TRBV4-1|NA|TRBJ2-6
CASSQDRGTGANVLTF
TGCGCCAGCAGCCAAGATCGGGGGACCGGGGCCAACGTCCTGACTTTC
>NA|TRBV5-1|NA|TRBJ1-1
CASSFVEQGNTEAFF
TGCGCCAGCAGCTTCGTCGAACAGGGGAACACTGAAGCTTTCTTT
>NA|TRBV4-2|once|TRBJ2-6
CASSQGHSRLSGANVLTF
TGTGCCAGCAGCCAAGGTCATAGCAGACTGTCTGGGGCCAACGTCCTGACTTTC
>TRBD2|TRBV6-1|NA|TRBJ2-1
CASSLVAGEGNEQFF
TGTGCCAGCAGTTTAGTAGCGGGAGAGGGTAATGAGCAGTTCTTC
>NA|TRBV18|NA|TRBJ1-1
CASSPTMNTEAFF
TGTGCCAGCTCACCGACCATGAACACTGAAGCTTTCTTT
>NA|TRBV27|NA|TRBJ1-1
CAGPPAKENTEAFF
TGTGCCGGACCTCCGGCGAAGGAAAACACTGAAGCTTTCTTT
>NA|TRBV27|few|TRBJ2-1
CASSLFLSSYNEQFF
TGTGCCAGCAGTTTATTTCTGAGCTCCTACAATGAGCAGTTCTTC
>NA|TRBV7-3|NA|TRBJ1-1
CASSLIVTSEAFF
TGTGCCAGCAGCTTAATAGTGACCTCTGAAGCTTTCTTT
>TRBD2|TRBV9|NA|TRBJ2-4
CASSGGGLAGVDIQYF
TGTGCCAGCAGCGGAGGGGGACTAGCGGGAGTGGACATTCAGTACTTC
>TRBD1|TRBV7-2|NA|TRBJ1-2
CASSLGQGANYGYTF
TGTGCCAGCAGCTTAGGACAGGGGGCAAACTATGGCTACACCTTC
>NA|TRBV4-1|NA|TRBJ2-2
CASSQEGLTGELFF
TGCGCCAGCAGCCAAGAGGGACTCACCGGGGAGCTGTTTTTT
>TRBD1|TRBV14|once|TRBJ2-1
CASSQKQGQGEQFF
TGTGCCAGCAGCCAAAAACAGGGACAGGGTGAGCAGTTCTTC
>TRBD2|TRBV29-1|NA|TRBJ2-3
CSVAGGRGTDTQYF
TGCAGCGTTGCTGGCGGGAGGGGAACAGATACGCAGTATTTT
>NA|TRBV5-4|NA|TRBJ2-2
CASSFRRASAGELFF
TGTGCCAGCAGCTTCCGGCGGGCATCCGCCGGGGAGCTGTTTTTT
>NA|TRBV5-1|NA|TRBJ2-2
CASSLSEGAPTGELFF
TGCGCCAGCAGCTTGTCGGAGGGGGCGCCGACCGGGGAGCTGTTTTTT
>NA|TRBV7-7|NA|TRBJ2-5
CASSPTKGGETQYF
TGTGCCAGCAGCCCGACTAAGGGGGGAGAGACCCAGTACTTC
>NA|TRBV6-5|NA|TRBJ2-1
CASSRVRNEQFF
TGTGCCAGCAGTCGTGTGAGAAATGAGCAGTTCTTC
>NA|TRBV5-1|NA|TRBJ1-2
CASSLYTGRGYGYTF
TGCGCCAGCAGCTTGTATACGGGGCGAGGATATGGCTACACCTTC
>TRBD2|TRBV7-6|NA|TRBJ2-1
CASSLVGGLAGLLSSYNEQFF
TGTGCCAGCAGCTTAGTAGGTGGACTAGCGGGCCTACTAAGCTCCTACAATGAGCAGTTCTTC
>TRBD2|TRBV18|NA|TRBJ2-1
CASSQRGGFVDEQFF
TGTGCCAGCTCACAGCGGGGGGGGTTTGTGGATGAGCAGTTCTTC
>NA|TRBV6-1|NA|TRBJ1-2
CASSDLYAGNYGYTF
TGTGCCAGCAGTGATCTCTACGCAGGGAACTATGGCTACACCTTC
>NA|TRBV6-6|NA|TRBJ1-4
CASSYLGGQSNEKLFF
TGTGCCAGCAGTTATTTAGGTGGACAGTCTAATGAAAAACTGTTTTTT
>NA|TRBV5-4|NA|TRBJ2-3
CAGGNTSFTDTQYF
TGTGCCGGCGGGAACACCTCCTTCACAGATACGCAGTATTTT
>NA|TRBV6-6|once|TRBJ1-3
CASSYGPKGSGNTIYF
TGTGCCAGCAGTTACGGACCGAAGGGGTCTGGAAACACCATATATTTT
>NA|TRBV6-5|NA|TRBJ1-3
CASSYSATLSGNTIYF
TGTGCCAGCAGTTACTCGGCGACCCTTTCTGGAAACACCATATATTTT
>TRBD2|TRBV7-2|NA|TRBJ2-7
CASSLASSGASYEQYF
TGTGCCAGCAGCTTAGCTTCTAGCGGAGCCTCCTACGAGCAGTACTTC
>NA|TRBV27|NA|TRBJ1-1
CASSLLGALTTEAFF
TGTGCCAGCAGTTTATTGGGGGCGCTTACCACTGAAGCTTTCTTT
>NA|TRBV11-3|NA|TRBJ2-3
CASSLDAPTDTQYF
TGTGCCAGCAGCTTAGACGCACCCACAGATACGCAGTATTTT
>TRBD1|TRBV25-1|NA|TRBJ2-5
CASSDLGQGASETQYF
TGTGCCAGCAGTGACCTGGGACAGGGGGCATCAGAGACCCAGTACTTC
>NA|TRBV7-9|NA|TRBJ2-1
CASRDGRTNYNEQFF
TGTGCCAGCAGGGATGGACGGACCAATTACAATGAGCAGTTCTTC
>NA|TRBV19|NA|TRBJ1-1
CASSYRVRTEAFF
TGTGCCAGTAGTTACAGGGTTCGGACTGAAGCTTTCTTT